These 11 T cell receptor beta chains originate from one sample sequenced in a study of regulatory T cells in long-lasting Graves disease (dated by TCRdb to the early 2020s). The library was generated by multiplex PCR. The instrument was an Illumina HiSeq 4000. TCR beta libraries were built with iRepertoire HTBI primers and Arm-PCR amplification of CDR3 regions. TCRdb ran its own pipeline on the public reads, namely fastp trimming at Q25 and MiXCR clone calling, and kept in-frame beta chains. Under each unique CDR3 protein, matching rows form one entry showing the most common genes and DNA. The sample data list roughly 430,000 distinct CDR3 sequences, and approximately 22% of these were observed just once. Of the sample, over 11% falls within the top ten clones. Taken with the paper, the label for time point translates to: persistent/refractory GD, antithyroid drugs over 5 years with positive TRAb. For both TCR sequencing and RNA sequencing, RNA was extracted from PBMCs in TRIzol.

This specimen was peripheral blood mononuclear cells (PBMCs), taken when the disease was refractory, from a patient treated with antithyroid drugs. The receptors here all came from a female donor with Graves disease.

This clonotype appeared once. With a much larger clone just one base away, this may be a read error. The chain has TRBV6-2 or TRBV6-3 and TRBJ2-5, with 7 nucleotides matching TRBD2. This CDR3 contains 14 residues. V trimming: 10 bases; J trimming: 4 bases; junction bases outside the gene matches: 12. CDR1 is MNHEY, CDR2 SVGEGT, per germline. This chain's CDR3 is CATSSAGRGETQYF. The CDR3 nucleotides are TGTGCCACCTCCTCAGCGGGGCGAGGAGAGACCCAGTACTTC.

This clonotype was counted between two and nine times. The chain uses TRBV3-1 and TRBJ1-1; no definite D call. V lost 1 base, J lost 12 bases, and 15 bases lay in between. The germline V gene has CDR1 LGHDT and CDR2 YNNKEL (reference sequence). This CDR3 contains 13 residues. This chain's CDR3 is CASSQAPLSSSFF. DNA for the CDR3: TGTGCCAGCAGCCAAGCTCCCCTGTCTTCGTCTTTCTTT.

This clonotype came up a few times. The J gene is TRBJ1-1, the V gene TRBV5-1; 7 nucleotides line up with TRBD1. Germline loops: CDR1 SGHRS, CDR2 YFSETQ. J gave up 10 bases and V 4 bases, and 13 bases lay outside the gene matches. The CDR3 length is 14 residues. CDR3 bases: TGCGCCAGCAGCGGGAAAACAGGGGAATCTCGAGCTTTCTTT. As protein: CASSGKTGESRAFF.

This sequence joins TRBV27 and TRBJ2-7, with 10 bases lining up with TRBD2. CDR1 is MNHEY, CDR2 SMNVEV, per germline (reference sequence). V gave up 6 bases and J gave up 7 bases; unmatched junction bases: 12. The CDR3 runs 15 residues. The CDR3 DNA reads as TGTGCCAGCAGCCCATCCCTAGCGGGAGTGGGGGAGCAGTACTTC. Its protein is CASSPSLAGVGEQYF.

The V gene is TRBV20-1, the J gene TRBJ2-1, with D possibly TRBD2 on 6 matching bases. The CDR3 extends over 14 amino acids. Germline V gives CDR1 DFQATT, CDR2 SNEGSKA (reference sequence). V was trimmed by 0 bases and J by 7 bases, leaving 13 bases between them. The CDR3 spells CSARDGLAKNEQFF. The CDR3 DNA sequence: TGCAGTGCTAGAGATGGCCTAGCGAAGAATGAGCAGTTCTTC.

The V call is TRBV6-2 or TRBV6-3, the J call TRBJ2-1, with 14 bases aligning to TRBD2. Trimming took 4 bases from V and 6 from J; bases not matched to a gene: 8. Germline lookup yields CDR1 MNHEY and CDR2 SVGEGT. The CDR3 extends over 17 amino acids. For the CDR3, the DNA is TGTGCCAGCAGTTCGACTAGCGGGAGGGCCGGGAGCAATGAGCAGTTCTTC. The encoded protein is CASSSTSGRAGSNEQFF.

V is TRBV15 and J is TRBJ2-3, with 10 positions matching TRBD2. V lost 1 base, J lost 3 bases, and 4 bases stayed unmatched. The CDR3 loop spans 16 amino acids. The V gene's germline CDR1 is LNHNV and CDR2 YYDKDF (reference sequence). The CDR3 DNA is TGTGCCACCAGCAGAGGATCTAGCGGGAGTACAGATACGCAGTATTTT. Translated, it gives CATSRGSSGSTDTQYF.

The chain's CDR3 is CASSPSLDRDLYGYTF. CDR3 nucleotide sequence: TGTGCCAGCTCACCCTCCTTGGACAGGGACCTATATGGCTACACCTTC. The chain recombines TRBV18 with TRBJ1-2; 8 bases align to TRBD1. This CDR3 is 16 amino acids long. Germline CDR1 KGHSH, CDR2 LQKENI. The ends lost 3 bases at V and 5 bases at J; junction bases unmatched: 11.

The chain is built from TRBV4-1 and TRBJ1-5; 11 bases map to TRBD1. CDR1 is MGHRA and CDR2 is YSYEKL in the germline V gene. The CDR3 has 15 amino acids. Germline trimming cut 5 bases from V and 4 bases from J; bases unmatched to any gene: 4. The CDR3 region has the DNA TGCGCCAGCAGCGCGGACAGGGGGCGGAATCAGCCCCAGCATTTT. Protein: CASSADRGRNQPQHF.

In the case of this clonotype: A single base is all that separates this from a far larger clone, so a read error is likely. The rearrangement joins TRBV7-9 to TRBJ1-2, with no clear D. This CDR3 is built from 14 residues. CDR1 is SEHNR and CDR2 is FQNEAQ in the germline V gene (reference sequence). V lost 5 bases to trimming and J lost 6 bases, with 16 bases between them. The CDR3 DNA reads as TGTGCCAGCAGCGAAAGTCGGAAAAAAGATGGCTACACCTTC. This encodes CASSESRKKDGYTF.

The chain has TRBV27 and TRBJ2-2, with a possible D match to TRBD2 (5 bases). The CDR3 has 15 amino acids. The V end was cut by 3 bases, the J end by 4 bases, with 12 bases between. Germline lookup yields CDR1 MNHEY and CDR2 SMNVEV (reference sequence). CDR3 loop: CASSFTERITGELFF. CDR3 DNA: TGTGCCAGCAGTTTCACAGAGCGGATCACCGGGGAGCTGTTTTTT.